This T cell receptor (beta chain) is drawn from a study of T cells after yellow fever vaccination. General study points: Post-booster repertoires contained most primary-vaccination clones again (about 95% CD4, less than 90% CD8). Peaking faster, on day 5 versus 15, the secondary response was nonetheless weaker. Shared CD4/CD8 clonotypes were a small share, likely from convergent recombination.

TCRdb ran MiXCR on the 5' RACE reads and lists one entry per CDR3 protein. The data show hundreds of thousands of distinct CDR3 sequences, with just over 20% seen just once and roughly a sixth held by the top ten. Worth noting for this clonotype: Its antigen is not known.

Looked up from germline, CDR1 is SGHKS and CDR2 is YYEKEE (reference sequence). CDR3 size: 15 residues. Trimming pared 2 bases from V and 1 base from J, leaving 9 bases between. The chain joins TRBV5-5 to TRBJ2-2, with a tentative D call TRBD1 (5 bases). The specimen was PBMCs, collected roughly 23 days after the first yellow fever vaccination. The clonotype was recovered from a man younger than 35 who received the YFV17D yellow fever vaccine. DNA of the CDR3: TGTGCCAGCAGCTTTCAGGGCCTGAACACCGGGGAGCTGTTTTTT. This sequence encodes CASSFQGLNTGELFF.